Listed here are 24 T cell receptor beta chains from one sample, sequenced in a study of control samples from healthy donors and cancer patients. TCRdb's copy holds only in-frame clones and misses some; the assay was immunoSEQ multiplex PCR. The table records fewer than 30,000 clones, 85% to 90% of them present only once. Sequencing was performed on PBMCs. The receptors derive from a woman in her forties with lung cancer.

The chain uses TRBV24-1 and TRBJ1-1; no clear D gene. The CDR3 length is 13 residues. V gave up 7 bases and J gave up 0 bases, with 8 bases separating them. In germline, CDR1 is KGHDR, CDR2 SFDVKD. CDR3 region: CATREGMNTEAFF. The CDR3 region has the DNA TGTGCCACCAGGGAGGGAATGAACACTGAAGCTTTCTTT.

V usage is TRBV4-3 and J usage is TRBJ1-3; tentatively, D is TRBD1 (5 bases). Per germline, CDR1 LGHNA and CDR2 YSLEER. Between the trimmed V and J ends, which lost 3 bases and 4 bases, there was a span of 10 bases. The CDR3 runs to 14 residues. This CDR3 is CASSQDNSGNTIYF. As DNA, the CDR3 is TGCGCCAGCAGCCAGGACAATTCCGGAAACACCATATATTTT.

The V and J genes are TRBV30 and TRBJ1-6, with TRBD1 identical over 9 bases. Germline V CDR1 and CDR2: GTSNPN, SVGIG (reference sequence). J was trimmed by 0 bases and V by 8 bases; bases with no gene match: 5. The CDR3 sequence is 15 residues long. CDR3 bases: TGTGCCCGGGGGACAGGGAGCTCCTATAATTCACCCCTCCACTTT. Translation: CARGTGSSYNSPLHF.

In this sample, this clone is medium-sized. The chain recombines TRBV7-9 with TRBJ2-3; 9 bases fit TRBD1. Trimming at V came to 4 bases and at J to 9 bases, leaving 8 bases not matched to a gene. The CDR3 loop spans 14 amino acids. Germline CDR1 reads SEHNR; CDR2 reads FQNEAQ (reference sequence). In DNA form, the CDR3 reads TGTGCCAGCAGCTCGACCGGGACAGGGAAAACGCAGTATTTT. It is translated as CASSSTGTGKTQYF.

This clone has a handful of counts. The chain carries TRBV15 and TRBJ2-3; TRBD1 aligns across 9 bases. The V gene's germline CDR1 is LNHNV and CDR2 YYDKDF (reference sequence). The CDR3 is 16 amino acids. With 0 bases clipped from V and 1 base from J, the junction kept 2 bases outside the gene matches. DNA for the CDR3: TGTGCCACCAGCAGAGACCGGACAGGGGGCACAGATACGCAGTATTTT. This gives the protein CATSRDRTGGTDTQYF.

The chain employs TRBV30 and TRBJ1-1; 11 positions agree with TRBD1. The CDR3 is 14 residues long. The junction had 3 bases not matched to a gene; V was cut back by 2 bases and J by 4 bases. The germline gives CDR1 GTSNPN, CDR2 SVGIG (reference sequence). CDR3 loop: CAWSLGQGVTEAFF. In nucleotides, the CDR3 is TGTGCCTGGAGTTTGGGACAGGGGGTCACTGAAGCTTTCTTT.

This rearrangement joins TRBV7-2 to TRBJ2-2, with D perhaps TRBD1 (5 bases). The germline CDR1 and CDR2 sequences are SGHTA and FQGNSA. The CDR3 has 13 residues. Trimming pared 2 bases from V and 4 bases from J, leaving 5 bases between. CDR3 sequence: CASSLQGTGELFF. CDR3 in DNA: TGTGCCAGCAGCTTACAGGGCACCGGGGAGCTGTTTTTT.

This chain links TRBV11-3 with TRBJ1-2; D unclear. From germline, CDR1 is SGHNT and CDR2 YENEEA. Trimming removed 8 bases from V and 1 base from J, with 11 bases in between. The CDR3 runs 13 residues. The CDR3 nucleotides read TGTGCCAGCGCCCCCGGCGGTAACTATGGCTACACCTTC. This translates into CASAPGGNYGYTF.

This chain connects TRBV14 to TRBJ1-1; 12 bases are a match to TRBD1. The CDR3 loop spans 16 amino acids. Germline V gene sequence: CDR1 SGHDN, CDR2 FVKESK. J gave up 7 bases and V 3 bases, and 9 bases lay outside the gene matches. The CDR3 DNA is TGTGCCAGCAGCCAGGGACAGGGGGCGCAGAAGAGTGAAGCTTTCTTT. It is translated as CASSQGQGAQKSEAFF. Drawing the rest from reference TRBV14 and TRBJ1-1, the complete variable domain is EAGVTQFPSHSVIEKGQTVTLRCDPISGHDNLYWYRRVMGKEIKFLLHFVKESKQDESGMPNNRFLAERTGGTYSTLKVQPAELEDSGVYFCASSQGQGAQKSEAFFGQGTRLTVV.

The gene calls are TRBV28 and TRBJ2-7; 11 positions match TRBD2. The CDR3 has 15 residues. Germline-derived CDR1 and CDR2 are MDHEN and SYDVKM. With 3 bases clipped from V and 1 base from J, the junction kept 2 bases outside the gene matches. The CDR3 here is CASSFSGGVSYEQYF. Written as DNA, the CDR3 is TGTGCCAGCAGTTTTAGCGGGGGGGTTTCCTACGAGCAGTACTTC.

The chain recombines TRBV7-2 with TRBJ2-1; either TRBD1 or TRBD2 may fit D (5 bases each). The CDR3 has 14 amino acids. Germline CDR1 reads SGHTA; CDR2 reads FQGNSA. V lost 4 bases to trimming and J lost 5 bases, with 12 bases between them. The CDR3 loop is CASSSQGADNEQFF. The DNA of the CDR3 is TGTGCCAGCAGCTCCCAGGGAGCGGACAATGAGCAGTTCTTC.

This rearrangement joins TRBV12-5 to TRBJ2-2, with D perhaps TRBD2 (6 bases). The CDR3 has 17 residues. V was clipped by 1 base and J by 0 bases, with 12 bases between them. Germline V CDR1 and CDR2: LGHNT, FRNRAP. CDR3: CASGLEWEASNTGELFF. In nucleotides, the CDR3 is TGTGCTAGTGGTTTGGAGTGGGAGGCGTCGAACACCGGGGAGCTGTTTTTT.

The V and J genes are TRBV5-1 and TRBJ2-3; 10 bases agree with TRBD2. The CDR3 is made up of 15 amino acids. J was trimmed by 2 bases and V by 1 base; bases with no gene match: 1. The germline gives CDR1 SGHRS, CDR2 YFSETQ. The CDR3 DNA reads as TGCGCCAGCAGCTTGACTAGCGGGACCACAGATACGCAGTATTTT. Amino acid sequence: CASSLTSGTTDTQYF. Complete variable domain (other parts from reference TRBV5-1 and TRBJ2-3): KAGVTQTPRYLIKTRGQQVTLSCSPISGHRSVSWYQQTPGQGLQFLFEYFSETQRNKGNFPGRFSGRQFSNSRSEMNVSTLELGDSALYLCASSLTSGTTDTQYFGPGTRLTVL.

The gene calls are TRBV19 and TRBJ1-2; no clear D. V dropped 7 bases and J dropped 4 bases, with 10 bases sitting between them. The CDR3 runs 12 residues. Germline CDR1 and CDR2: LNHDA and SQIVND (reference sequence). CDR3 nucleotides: TGTGCCAGTACGGCGACGGGCTATGGCTACACCTTC. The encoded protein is CASTATGYGYTF.

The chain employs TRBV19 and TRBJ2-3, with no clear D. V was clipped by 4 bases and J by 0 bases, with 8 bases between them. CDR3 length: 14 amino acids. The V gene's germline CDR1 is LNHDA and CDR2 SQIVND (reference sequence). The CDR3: CASSTQVSTDTQYF. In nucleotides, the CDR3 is TGTGCCAGTAGTACCCAGGTCAGCACAGATACGCAGTATTTT.

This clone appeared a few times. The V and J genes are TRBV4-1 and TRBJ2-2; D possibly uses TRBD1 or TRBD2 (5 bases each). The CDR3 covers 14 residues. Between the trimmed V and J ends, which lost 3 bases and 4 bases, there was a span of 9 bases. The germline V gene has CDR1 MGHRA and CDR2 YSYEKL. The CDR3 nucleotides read TGCGCCAGCAGCCAGGGGGTCCCCACCGGGGAGCTGTTTTTT. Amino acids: CASSQGVPTGELFF.

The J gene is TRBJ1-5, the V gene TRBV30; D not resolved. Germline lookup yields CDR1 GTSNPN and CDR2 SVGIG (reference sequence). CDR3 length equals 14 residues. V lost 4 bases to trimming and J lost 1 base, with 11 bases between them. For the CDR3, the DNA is TGTGCCTGGAAGGGTGGCACGAGCAATCAGCCCCAGCATTTT. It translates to CAWKGGTSNQPQHF. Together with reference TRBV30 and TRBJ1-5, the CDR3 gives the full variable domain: SQTIHQWPATLVQPVGSPLSLECTVEGTSNPNLYWYRQAAGRGLQLLFYSVGIGQISSEVPQNLSASRPQDRQFILSSKKLLLSDSGFYLCAWKGGTSNQPQHFGDGTRLSIL.

The CDR3 coding sequence is TGTGCCAGTCTACGCTCCTATAATTCACCCCTCCACTTT. Translation: CASLRSYNSPLHF. V usage is TRBV7-2 and J usage is TRBJ1-6, with D hard to call. V lost 9 bases and J 0 bases, leaving 6 bases between the germline ends. Germline-derived CDR1 and CDR2 are SGHTA and FQGNSA. The CDR3 has 13 amino acids.

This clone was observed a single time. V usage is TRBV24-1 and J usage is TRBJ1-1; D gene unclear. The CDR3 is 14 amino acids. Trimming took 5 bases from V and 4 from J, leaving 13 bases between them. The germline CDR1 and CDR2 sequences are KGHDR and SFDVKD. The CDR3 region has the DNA TGTGCCACCAGTGGTGGCCCGGGAGGCACTGAAGCTTTCTTT. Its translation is CATSGGPGGTEAFF.

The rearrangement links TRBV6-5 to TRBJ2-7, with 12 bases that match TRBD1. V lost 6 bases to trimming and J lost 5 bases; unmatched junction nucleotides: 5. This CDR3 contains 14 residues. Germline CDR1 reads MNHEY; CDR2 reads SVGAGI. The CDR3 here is CASRGTGGVNEQYF. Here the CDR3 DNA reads TGTGCCAGCAGGGGGACAGGGGGCGTCAACGAGCAGTACTTC.

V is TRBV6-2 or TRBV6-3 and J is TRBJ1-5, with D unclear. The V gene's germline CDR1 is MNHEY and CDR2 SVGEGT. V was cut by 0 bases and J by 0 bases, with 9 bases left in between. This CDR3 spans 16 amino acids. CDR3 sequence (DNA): TGTGCCAGCAGTTACTCGATGGGGTATAGCAATCAGCCCCAGCATTTT. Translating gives CASSYSMGYSNQPQHF.

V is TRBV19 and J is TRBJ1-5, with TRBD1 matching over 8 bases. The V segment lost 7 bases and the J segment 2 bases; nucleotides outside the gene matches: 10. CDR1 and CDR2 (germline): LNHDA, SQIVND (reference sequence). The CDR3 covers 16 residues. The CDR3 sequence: CASKAVDRGGNQPQHF. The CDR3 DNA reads TGTGCCAGTAAAGCGGTAGACAGGGGTGGCAATCAGCCCCAGCATTTT.

The CDR3 is CASLRGGEETQYF. The DNA for the CDR3 is TGTGCCAGCCTTCGGGGGGGAGAAGAGACCCAGTACTTC. The genes are TRBV3-1 (or the pseudogene TRBV3-2) and TRBJ2-5, with 8 nucleotides matching TRBD2. This CDR3 is 13 amino acids long. V lost 8 bases and J lost 3; bases outside the gene matches: 5. Germline values: CDR1 LGHDT, CDR2 YNNKEL (reference sequence).

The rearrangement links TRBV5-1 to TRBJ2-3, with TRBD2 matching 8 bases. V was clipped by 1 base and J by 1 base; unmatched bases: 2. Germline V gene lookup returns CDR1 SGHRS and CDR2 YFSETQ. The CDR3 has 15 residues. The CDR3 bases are TGCGCCAGCAGCTTGATACTAGCGGGCACAGATACGCAGTATTTT. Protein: CASSLILAGTDTQYF.